This T cell receptor beta chain derives from a study of identical twins. Whole-study results and caveats: An excess of low generation probability was shown by twin-shared out-of-frame alpha sequences.

Note on this clonotype: Its target is unknown.

CDR3 length: 15 amino acids. Germline CDR1 and CDR2: SGHAT and FQNNGV. The V and J ends lost 7 bases and 0 bases respectively, with 14 bases between them. TCRdb recomputed calls from the 5' RACE reads with MiXCR, one row per CDR3 protein. The profile covers roughly 570,000 distinct CDR3 sequences, with roughly 9.9% appearing a single time and more than 2.5% taken by the ten largest. This same sample was also part of a study on yellow fever vaccine responses in identical twins. As reported in that work: As reported, the vaccine T cell response of twins seemed partly convergent and partly personalized.

This receptor was obtained from a woman aged 18 to 35 in good health. The chain uses TRBV11-2 and TRBJ2-3, with TRBD2 as a possible D gene (7 bases). The source material was PBMCs. Written as DNA, the CDR3 is TGTGCCAGCATAGTAGGGGGGGACAGCACAGATACGCAGTATTTT. Amino acids: CASIVGGDSTDTQYF.